One and the same sample provided the 21 T cell receptor beta chains below, sequenced in a study of T-cell reconstitution after alpha-beta-depleted transplantation in children. Unique molecular identifiers were used in preparing the TCRbeta library. MiXCR was run by TCRdb on the PCR reads, yielding one entry per CDR3 protein. The data contain fewer than 400,000 distinct CDR3 sequences, about a fifth of them singletons. The sample consisted of PBMCs from the stem cell graft donor, taken from the stem cell graft. The source is a human donor who donated a stem cell graft to a child with acute myeloid leukemia.

At least ten counts were recorded for this clonotype. The genes are TRBV29-1 and TRBJ2-5; D is possibly TRBD1 or TRBD2 (5 bases each). Trimming took off 1 base at V and 2 bases at J, with 14 bases between the two ends. The CDR3 is 15 amino acids. Germline V CDR1 and CDR2: SQVTM, ANQGSEA. The CDR3 DNA reads as TGCAGCGTTGAAGCGAGGGGAGAGGCACAAGAGACCCAGTACTTC. This sequence encodes CSVEARGEAQETQYF.

V and J are TRBV25-1 and TRBJ2-5; D is perhaps TRBD1 (6 bases). Per the germline V gene, CDR1 is MGHDK and CDR2 is SYGVNS. The CDR3 has 20 amino acids. V lost 4 bases, J lost 1 base, and 28 bases lay in between. The chain's CDR3 is CASSGRTARRISEGQETQYF. As DNA, the CDR3 is TGTGCCAGCAGTGGAAGGACAGCGAGGAGGATTAGCGAAGGCCAAGAGACCCAGTACTTC. The full variable domain, rest sourced from reference TRBV25-1 and TRBJ2-5, is EADIYQTPRYLVIGTGKKITLECSQTMGHDKMYWYQQDPGMELHLIHYSYGVNSTEKGDLSSESTVSRIRTEHFPLTLESARPSHTSQYLCASSGRTARRISEGQETQYFGPGTRLLVL.

The genes are TRBV4-3 and TRBJ2-1, with 8 bases that match TRBD2. This CDR3 contains 16 residues. Germline trimming cut 2 bases from V and 4 bases from J; bases unmatched to any gene: 7. Germline V lookup: CDR1 LGHNA, CDR2 YSLEER. DNA of the CDR3: TGCGCCAGCAGCCAAAGGCGGACTAGCAGGTACAATGAGCAGTTCTTC. Encoded protein: CASSQRRTSRYNEQFF.

This clonotype has just a few counts. The rearrangement links TRBV20-1 to TRBJ1-6; the D gene is possibly TRBD1 (6 bases). Germline-derived CDR1 and CDR2 are DFQATT and SNEGSKA (reference sequence). The V and J ends lost 1 base and 9 bases respectively, with 13 bases between them. The CDR3 has 14 amino acids. The CDR3 protein is CSARAGGTRSPLHF. The CDR3 nucleotides are TGCAGTGCTAGAGCCGGGGGGACACGTTCACCCCTCCACTTT.

The rearrangement links TRBV20-1 to TRBJ2-1; possibly TRBD1 for D (5 bases). V lost 3 bases to trimming and J lost 1 base, with 10 bases between them. The CDR3 spans 14 residues. Germline V gene sequence: CDR1 DFQATT, CDR2 SNEGSKA (reference sequence). DNA of the CDR3: TGCAGTGCTAGGCCAGGGTTTTCCTACAATGAGCAGTTCTTC. Translation: CSARPGFSYNEQFF.

At least ten counts were recorded for this clonotype. The chain combines TRBV29-1 with TRBJ1-1; the match to TRBD1 covers 7 bases. The V gene end was trimmed by 4 bases and the J gene end by 0 bases; junction bases not matched to a gene: 2. CDR1 is SQVTM and CDR2 is ANQGSEA in the germline V gene. There are 13 residues in the CDR3. This chain's CDR3 is CSVAGGMNTEAFF. The CDR3 region has the DNA TGCAGCGTTGCAGGGGGAATGAACACTGAAGCTTTCTTT.

The chain carries TRBV5-1 and TRBJ2-5; D is perhaps TRBD2 (5 bases). CDR1 is SGHRS, CDR2 YFSETQ, per germline. This CDR3 region has 14 residues. With 4 bases removed from V and 5 bases from J, the gap between germline ends came to 15 bases. DNA for the CDR3: TGCGCCAGCAGCCCCCCGGGGTCCAGGGAGACCCAGTACTTC. It codes for CASSPPGSRETQYF.

This chain connects TRBV4-3 to TRBJ1-2, with 8 nucleotides matching TRBD1. V was pared by 0 bases and J by 5 bases, with 2 bases of the junction left unmatched. CDR1 and CDR2 (germline): LGHNA, YSLEER. There are 14 residues in the CDR3. This chain's CDR3 is CASSQDRTGYGYTF. The CDR3 nucleotides are TGCGCCAGCAGCCAAGACCGGACAGGGTATGGCTACACCTTC.

This clonotype was seen a handful of times. The V gene is TRBV5-8, the J gene TRBJ2-3; D perhaps matches TRBD1 (6 bases). The CDR3 extends over 13 amino acids. V was trimmed by 5 bases and J by 1 base, leaving 8 bases between them. Germline CDR1 and CDR2: SGHTS and YDEGEE. The CDR3 here is CASSQGRTDTQYF. Here the CDR3 DNA reads TGTGCCAGCAGTCAGGGGCGCACAGATACGCAGTATTTT.

V is TRBV27 and J is TRBJ2-3; the D is unclear. CDR1 MNHEY and CDR2 SMNVEV come from the germline V gene (reference sequence). The CDR3 has 15 residues. V lost 5 bases, J lost 0 bases, and 12 bases lay in between. CDR3 residues: CASSLRRPSTDTQYF. The CDR3 DNA reads as TGTGCCAGCAGTCTGCGGCGCCCTAGCACAGATACGCAGTATTTT.

This clonotype was seen ten or more times. This chain joins TRBV29-1 and TRBJ2-1; 7 positions agree with TRBD2. CDR1 is SQVTM, CDR2 ANQGSEA, per germline. V trimming: 7 bases; J trimming: 5 bases; junction bases outside the gene matches: 14. The CDR3 runs 15 residues. The CDR3 region is CSDNQSGKSNNEQFF. The CDR3 region has the DNA TGCAGCGACAACCAAAGCGGGAAGAGCAACAATGAGCAGTTCTTC.

The J gene is TRBJ1-1, the V gene TRBV5-1; D call uncertain. The CDR3 loop spans 12 amino acids. V was cut by 3 bases and J by 8 bases, with 11 bases left in between. The germline gives CDR1 SGHRS, CDR2 YFSETQ. The CDR3 loop reads CASSSVPGEAFF. As DNA, the CDR3 is TGCGCCAGCAGCTCCGTCCCGGGAGAAGCTTTCTTT.

A few counts support this clonotype. The genes are TRBV7-9 and TRBJ2-5; 14 positions match TRBD2. The CDR3 contains 17 residues. Trimming at V came to 6 bases and at J to 5 bases, leaving 11 bases not matched to a gene. Germline CDR1 and CDR2: SEHNR and FQNEAQ (reference sequence). CDR3 protein: CASSIPGLAGDGETQYF. The CDR3 DNA sequence: TGTGCCAGCAGTATACCGGGACTAGCGGGAGACGGCGAGACCCAGTACTTC.

This clonotype was counted only a few times. This rearrangement joins TRBV28 to TRBJ2-7; 7 bases map to TRBD2. CDR1 and CDR2 from the germline V gene are MDHEN and SYDVKM. The CDR3 extends over 15 amino acids. Losses at the gene ends were 7 bases for V and 2 bases for J; bases not matched to a gene: 11. The CDR3 loop is CASKRGRGTTYEQYF. In DNA form, the CDR3 reads TGTGCCAGCAAGCGGGGTCGGGGCACGACCTACGAGCAGTACTTC.

Points on this clonotype: This may be a read error: a much more frequent sequence differs by one nucleotide. The CDR3 does not close with the conserved phenylalanine or tryptophan, likely indicating a read error. The rearrangement links TRBV10-3 to TRBJ1-3; D might be TRBD1 (6 bases). CDR3 size: 14 residues. The V gene's germline CDR1 is ENHRY and CDR2 SYGVKD. CDR3 DNA: TGTGTCATCAGTGAGGGGGGACAACGGCCCACCATATATTGT. Residues: CVISEGGQRPTIYC.

The V gene is TRBV27, the J gene TRBJ1-1; 10 positions match TRBD1. CDR1 and CDR2 (germline): MNHEY, SMNVEV (reference sequence). Germline trimming cut 4 bases from V and 3 bases from J; bases unmatched to any gene: 5. This CDR3 spans 15 amino acids. The CDR3 here is CASSSWTGGYTEAFF. For the CDR3, the DNA is TGTGCCAGCAGTTCCTGGACAGGGGGGTACACTGAAGCTTTCTTT.

The chain has TRBV20-1 and TRBJ2-1; 8 bases map to TRBD2. The germline CDR1 and CDR2 sequences are DFQATT and SNEGSKA (reference sequence). This CDR3 contains 15 residues. Germline trimming cut 1 base from V and 5 bases from J; bases unmatched to any gene: 7. CDR3 DNA sequence: TGCAGTGCTAGAGGCTTACTAGCGGTCCACAATGAGCAGTTCTTC. This translates into CSARGLLAVHNEQFF.

This clonotype appeared many times. The chain employs TRBV15 and TRBJ1-1; 8 nucleotides line up with TRBD1. The ends lost 3 bases at V and 5 bases at J; junction bases unmatched: 5. CDR3 length: 14 amino acids. The germline gives CDR1 LNHNV, CDR2 YYDKDF (reference sequence). CDR3 protein: CATSSDRGGTEAFF. The CDR3 DNA sequence: TGTGCCACCAGCAGTGACAGGGGAGGGACTGAAGCTTTCTTT.

This clonotype has a count of ten or more. Its ends do not fully match the called genes, so a read error is possible. The chain carries TRBV20-1 and TRBJ2-7; perhaps TRBD1 as D (6 bases). The CDR3 sequence is 12 residues long. CDR1 is DFQATT, CDR2 SNEGSKA, per germline (reference sequence). CDR3 loop: CGASRDNYEQYF. The CDR3 DNA follows: TGCGGTGCATCCCGGGACAACTACGAGCAGTACTTC.

In this sample, this clonotype turned up many times. The CDR3 sequence is CASSGGTATWYSNQPQHF. The DNA of the CDR3 is TGTGCCAGCAGTGGGGGGACAGCCACTTGGTATAGCAATCAGCCCCAGCATTTT. The genes are TRBV2 and TRBJ1-5; 7 bases are a match to TRBD1. The CDR3 extends over 18 amino acids. With V trimmed by 4 bases and J by 0 bases, 12 bases remained unmatched. The germline V gene has CDR1 SNHLY and CDR2 FYNNEI.

This rearrangement joins TRBV5-1 to TRBJ2-1, with 8 bases identical to TRBD2. The CDR3 consists of 15 residues. Germline V gene sequence: CDR1 SGHRS, CDR2 YFSETQ. V lost 0 bases to trimming and J lost 6 bases; unmatched junction nucleotides: 5. The CDR3 is CASSLDGAGVNEQFF. The CDR3 DNA sequence: TGCGCCAGCAGCTTGGACGGAGCGGGAGTCAATGAGCAGTTCTTC. Variable domain in full (rest from reference TRBV5-1 and TRBJ2-1): KAGVTQTPRYLIKTRGQQVTLSCSPISGHRSVSWYQQTPGQGLQFLFEYFSETQRNKGNFPGRFSGRQFSNSRSEMNVSTLELGDSALYLCASSLDGAGVNEQFFGPGTRLTVL.